This TCR beta chain stems from a study of T cells in Graves' hyperthyroidism and ophthalmopathy (dated by TCRdb to between 2018 and 2021). About the study as a whole: Peripheral blood samples were taken at initial diagnosis, before any treatment was given. Thyroid tissue and blood T-cell repertoires from roughly 6 Graves' hyperthyroidism patients were also compared in the study. Whether ophthalmopathy could be predicted prospectively was tested in an independent validation cohort made up of roughly 20 hyperthyroidism patients plus 17 patients who later progressed to ophthalmopathy. The roughly 100 discovery patients were randomly divided into training and test sets at a 7:3 ratio. Following sampling, methimazole starting at 30 mg daily was given to hyperthyroidism patients, and high-dose intravenous methylprednisolone was given to ophthalmopathy patients. To identify distinguishing TCR V-J signatures, a discovery cohort of around 98 patients was used, comprising 40 to 45 with Graves' ophthalmopathy and approximately 57 with stable Graves' hyperthyroidism. The paper describes TCR Vbeta CDR3 sequencing of 120 to 150 peripheral blood samples, made up of roughly 40 ophthalmopathy patients, around 78 hyperthyroidism patients and around 17 progressor patients.

TCR beta CDR3 regions were amplified from RNA transcripts. The TCR CDR3 was subjected to a first round of RT-PCR using the HTBI primer set and the Qiagen OneStep RT-PCR kit. A second multiplex PCR round built the libraries, followed by size selection and purification. Libraries were sequenced paired-end with 100 bp reads on an Illumina HiSeq2000. The study's own analysis went as follows. SOAPnuke was used to process the raw data, with reads discarded if the reads contained adapters or uncalled bases, had a mean Phred below 15, or lacked an exact constant-primer or identifier match. COPE v1.2.5 was used to merge the high-quality paired reads, and each unique nucleotide sequence was defined as a clonotype. Clonotypes were aligned to IMGT TRBV, TRBD and TRBJ reference segments using MiTCR v1.1. Analysis was restricted to V-J combinations with a frequency above 0.0001, which covered 99.2% of repertoires. A TCS score was defined as the ratio between F50 (clonal expansion) and ExV (chaos), using BLOSUM62-based TCRdist between CDR3 peptides within each V-J. Welch's t-statistics and random forest reduced roughly 530 V-J features to 13, which were used in a naive Bayes classifier (R e1071). Using fastp at Q25 and MiXCR, TCRdb reprocessed the public reads and kept productive beta chains. Entries that share a CDR3 protein sequence are merged under the most common genes and DNA. It is TCRdb's table, rather than the study itself, that gives the V and J calls and clone size. The sample table shows hundreds of thousands of distinct CDR3 sequences, and 15% to 17% are seen once. In total, the top ten clones hold approximately 8% of the sample.

On the study overall, not on this receptor specifically: During validation, the model predicted progression to ophthalmopathy a median of about 5.9 months ahead of onset, with more than 60% sensitivity and roughly 75% specificity. A model built on a 13 V-J signature distinguished ophthalmopathy from stable hyperthyroidism, reaching roughly 88% sensitivity and around 81% specificity in cross-validation and 80%/75% in testing. Sample size was not statistically predetermined, and blinding of investigators to group allocation was not performed. Most expanded thyroid clonotypes (frequency above 0.001) were also detected in blood, suggesting blood repertoires may reflect thyroid immune responses.

V is pared back by 5 bases and J by 5 bases, with 16 bases lying between the germline termini. The CDR3 has 15 amino acids, counting the end cysteine and phenylalanine. Of the read, only the CDR3 DNA is kept; its 45 bases are in frame from base 1. The germline V gene (reference sequence) supplies CDR1 MNHEY and CDR2 SMNVEV. In the case of this clonotype: Its antigen is currently not known. No much larger clonotype is one base removed from it; base qualities were not supplied.

A patient counted as having stable Graves' hyperthyroidism if no progression to ophthalmopathy occurred over 18 months of follow-up. Hyperthyroidism patients were newly diagnosed, had a disease duration of under 2 months, and were aged 18 to 65 years. Exclusion was applied to patients with uncontrolled infections, other autoimmune diseases, pregnancy or lactation. Diagnoses were established on the basis of clinical symptoms, serum thyroxine and TRAb, thyroid ultrasound, and orbital computed tomography. PBMCs were isolated from 7.5 to 10 ml of fresh peripheral blood by Ficoll-Paque density gradient centrifugation. Trizol reagent was used to extract total RNA, and RNA quality was then checked on an Agilent 2100 Bioanalyzer.

The sequenced material came from blood. The receptor's source is a woman aged 18-29 years with Graves' hyperthyroidism. The receptor chain draws on TRBV27 and TRBJ1-5, with the D segment identity uncertain. The encoded CDR3 is CASSRLGELDQPQHF. The bases read TGTGCCAGCAGTCGTCTCGGGGAACTCGATCAGCCCCAGCATTTT.